The T cell receptor (beta chain) described here comes from a study of T-cell reconstitution after alpha-beta-depleted transplantation in children (dated by TCRdb to 2016 to 2017). The study in broad terms: The study quantitatively tracked T-cell immune reconstitution after TCRalphabeta/CD19-depleted allogeneic hematopoietic cell transplantation in children using TCR repertoire profiling. The paper as a whole reports these results and caveats: Apparently early alphabetaT-cell count recovery about two months after transplant reportedly relied on only several hundred rapidly expanded clones derived from non-depleted graft cells. In some patients, high TCRbeta diversity at day 60 was attributed to recipient T cells and intrathymic progenitors that had survived conditioning. Over the following months the frequencies of hyperexpanded clones went down, and after one year T-cell counts and TCRbeta diversity were mostly credited to newly produced T cells.

The label giving this sample's treatment or condition can be read as: allogeneic hematopoietic cell transplantation with graft depleted of TCRalphabeta T cells and CD19 B cells. TCRalphabeta/CD19-depleted allogeneic hematopoietic cell grafts were given to the transplant recipients, all of whom were children. CDR1 SGHKS and CDR2 YYEKEE are derived from the germline V gene (reference sequence). From cysteine to phenylalanine, the CDR3 is 13 amino acids long. Only CDR3 DNA remains: 39 bases, in frame from the first base. V lost 4 bases and J lost 7 bases, and the count of bases not matched to a germline gene is 7. Libraries were constructed by PCR. Sequencing took place on an Illumina HiSeq 2500. To normalize quantification of the TCRbeta repertoire, the TCR libraries were built with molecular barcoding that relied on unique molecular identifiers. TCRdb passed the public sequencing reads through fastp at Q25 and MiXCR, retaining productive beta sequences. Rows matching on CDR3 protein sequence are summarized as one entry with the most common DNA and genes. The sample records 800,000 to 1,000,000 distinct CDR3 sequences, under 30% of which are singletons. Of the sample, 28% is held by the ten largest clones.

This clonotype was detected only a few times. The antigen it recognizes is unknown. It has no much larger one-base neighbor in the sample; base qualities were not kept. This receptor was identified in a boy less than two years old who had a stem cell transplant for SCID, so the T cells may come from the graft donor. The material was PBMCs, mostly from graft donor cells, obtained 360 days after TCRalphabeta/CD19-depleted stem cell transplant. The sequence links TRBV5-5 to TRBJ1-2; TRBD1 aligns with 7 central bases. CDR3 sequence: CASSPGQSPGYTF. The bases are TGTGCCAGCAGCCCGGGACAGTCTCCTGGCTACACCTTC.